The 21 T cell receptor beta chains in this list originate from one sample, sequenced in a study of technical replicates of blood from a handful of donors. The data were produced by immunoSEQ multiplex PCR, yet TCRdb's version contains in-frame clones alone and is incomplete. The sample lists under 85,000 clones, approximately 92% occurring once. What was sequenced was T cells isolated from PBMCs. These receptor sequences come from a human donor in good health. Some clones in this sample may be carry-over from other donors' samples.

V usage is TRBV28 and J usage is TRBJ1-2; D gene unclear. Germline lookup yields CDR1 MDHEN and CDR2 SYDVKM. This CDR3 has 14 residues. V shed 6 bases and J shed 5 bases, with 16 bases lying between them. The CDR3 nucleotides read TGTGCCAGCAGGTACCCCGGGGATAGGTATGGCTACACCTTC. Translating it yields CASRYPGDRYGYTF.

The chain couples TRBV5-4 to TRBJ2-3, with D perhaps TRBD1 (6 bases). Looked up from germline, CDR1 is SGHNT and CDR2 is YYREEE (reference sequence). The CDR3 is 15 residues long. Trimming shortened V by 4 bases and J by 2 bases, and 14 bases separated the two germline ends. In DNA, the CDR3 is TGTGCCAGCAGCCCGTTTGGACAGCTCACAGATACGCAGTATTTT. Translation gives CASSPFGQLTDTQYF.

The chain links TRBV6-6 to TRBJ1-5; the D is unclear. Trimming removed 7 bases from V and 1 base from J, with 8 bases in between. The CDR3 consists of 13 residues. The germline gives CDR1 MNHNY, CDR2 SVGAGI (reference sequence). The CDR3: CASMGGSNQPQHF. In nucleotides, the CDR3 is TGTGCCAGCATGGGAGGGAGCAATCAGCCCCAGCATTTT.

V is TRBV4-1 and J is TRBJ1-2; D not resolved. The ends were cut back, 2 bases at V and 2 bases at J, with 9 bases in the middle. The CDR3 covers 14 residues. Per germline, CDR1 MGHRA and CDR2 YSYEKL. CDR3 in DNA: TGCGCCAGCAGCCAAATTTCCGGGAACTATGGCTACACCTTC. Its translation is CASSQISGNYGYTF.

V usage is TRBV12-5 and J usage is TRBJ1-4, with 7 bases fitting TRBD1. The CDR3 runs 14 residues. Unmatched junction bases numbered 4, after V lost 1 base and J lost 8 bases. CDR1 is LGHNT and CDR2 is FRNRAP in the germline V gene. CDR3 loop: CASGLDRGEEKLFF. The CDR3, as DNA: TGTGCTAGTGGTTTGGACAGGGGAGAAGAAAAACTGTTTTTT.

The rearrangement joins TRBV5-1 to TRBJ1-2, with 9 bases matching TRBD1. CDR1 and CDR2 from the germline V gene are SGHRS and YFSETQ. This CDR3 spans 14 amino acids. J lost 4 bases, V lost 0 bases, and 1 base had no gene match. This CDR3 is CASSLEGQGYGYTF. The CDR3, as DNA: TGCGCCAGCAGCTTGGAGGGACAGGGCTATGGCTACACCTTC.

This chain connects TRBV5-8 to TRBJ2-7; 9 bases agree with TRBD2. The J segment lost 3 bases and the V segment lost 9 bases, leaving 7 bases of the junction unmatched. Germline values: CDR1 SGHTS, CDR2 YDEGEE. The CDR3 length is 13 residues. The CDR3 protein is CANSGSPNYEQYF. The DNA for the CDR3 is TGTGCCAATAGCGGGAGCCCGAACTACGAGCAGTACTTC.

V and J are TRBV6-4 and TRBJ2-2; D possibly corresponds to TRBD2 (6 bases). The ends were cut back, 6 bases at V and 6 bases at J, with 14 bases in the middle. This CDR3 is built from 14 residues. In germline, CDR1 is MRHNA, CDR2 SNTAGT. The CDR3 sequence: CASSREPQAGELFF. CDR3 DNA: TGTGCCAGCAGCCGGGAGCCCCAAGCCGGGGAGCTGTTTTTT.

This chain uses TRBV29-1 with TRBJ2-2; D is possibly TRBD2 (5 bases). Deletions cut 6 bases from V and 6 bases from J, with 11 bases between. The CDR3 runs to 12 residues. CDR1 is SQVTM and CDR2 is ANQGSEA in the germline V gene. CDR3 in DNA: TGCAGCGTATTTACCGGGGCCGGGGAGCTGTTTTTT. Encoded protein: CSVFTGAGELFF.

This chain uses TRBV19 with TRBJ1-2, with TRBD1 matching 7 bases. Germline CDR1 LNHDA, CDR2 SQIVND (reference sequence). J gave up 5 bases and V 9 bases, and 12 bases lay outside the gene matches. The CDR3 is made up of 14 amino acids. The CDR3 protein is CASSMPGTAYGYTF. Written as DNA, the CDR3 is TGTGCCAGCTCCATGCCGGGGACAGCTTATGGCTACACCTTC.

This chain connects TRBV5-5 to TRBJ1-4, with D unclear. The CDR3 sequence is 15 residues long. Trimming removed 4 bases from V and 7 bases from J, with 17 bases in between. CDR1 and CDR2 from the germline V gene are SGHKS and YYEKEE (reference sequence). The DNA of the CDR3 is TGTGCCAGCAGCCCCAGGACGGCGGGCGGTGAAAAACTGTTTTTT. It yields the protein CASSPRTAGGEKLFF.

The rearrangement joins TRBV5-4 to TRBJ1-1; 10 bases line up with TRBD1. With V trimmed by 2 bases and J by 9 bases, 10 bases remained unmatched. Germline assignment: CDR1 SGHNT and CDR2 YYREEE (reference sequence). The CDR3 has 15 amino acids. CDR3 sequence: CASSLRQGASDQAFF. The DNA for the CDR3 is TGTGCCAGCAGCTTAAGACAGGGGGCATCGGACCAAGCTTTCTTT.

The genes are TRBV2 and TRBJ1-2; D gene uncertain. V dropped 4 bases and J dropped 8 bases, with 8 bases sitting between them. In germline, CDR1 is SNHLY, CDR2 FYNNEI. This CDR3 is 11 amino acids long. CDR3 loop: CASSAGSGYTF. The CDR3 bases are TGTGCCAGCAGTGCGGGGTCGGGCTACACCTTC.

The rearrangement uses TRBV5-8 and TRBJ1-4; D might be TRBD1 (5 bases). The ends were cut back, 4 bases at V and 2 bases at J, with 12 bases in the middle. From germline, CDR1 is SGHTS and CDR2 YDEGEE. The CDR3 runs 15 residues. CDR3 loop: CASSQKQVTNEKLFF. Here the CDR3 DNA reads TGTGCCAGCAGCCAAAAACAGGTTACTAATGAAAAACTGTTTTTT.

This rearrangement joins TRBV5-1 to TRBJ2-3, with 9 bases lining up with TRBD2. With 0 bases clipped from V and 5 bases from J, the junction kept 4 bases outside the gene matches. The germline V gene encodes CDR1 SGHRS and CDR2 YFSETQ. CDR3 length: 15 residues. This CDR3 is CASSLVAGEVDTQYF. As DNA, the CDR3 is TGCGCCAGCAGCTTGGTAGCGGGAGAAGTAGATACGCAGTATTTT.

The rearrangement links TRBV19 to TRBJ1-2; 7 bases line up with TRBD1. CDR1 is LNHDA, CDR2 SQIVND, per germline (reference sequence). The CDR3 is made up of 16 amino acids. The V gene end was trimmed by 3 bases and the J gene end by 2 bases; junction bases not matched to a gene: 9. The CDR3 sequence is CASSMVQGFSNYGYTF. In DNA, the CDR3 is TGTGCCAGTAGTATGGTACAGGGGTTTTCGAACTATGGCTACACCTTC.

The chain combines TRBV30 with TRBJ2-2; TRBD2 matches at 14 bases. The germline V gene encodes CDR1 GTSNPN and CDR2 SVGIG (reference sequence). The ends lost 4 bases at V and 6 bases at J; junction bases unmatched: 4. The CDR3 length is 15 residues. Here the CDR3 reads CAWNPGLAGAGELFF. The CDR3 coding sequence is TGTGCCTGGAATCCGGGACTAGCGGGGGCCGGGGAGCTGTTTTTT.

CDR3 sequence: CASSEANRAGTGELFF. CDR3 DNA: TGTGCCAGCAGTGAAGCAAACAGGGCAGGAACCGGGGAGCTGTTTTTT. The chain joins TRBV2 to TRBJ2-2; D perhaps matches TRBD1 (6 bases). V dropped 0 bases and J dropped 5 bases, with 13 bases sitting between them. CDR3 length equals 16 residues. The germline CDR1 and CDR2 sequences are SNHLY and FYNNEI.

The chain links TRBV5-6 to TRBJ2-7; 10 bases match TRBD2. There are 15 residues in the CDR3. Per the germline V gene, CDR1 is SGHDT and CDR2 is YYEEEE. V was pared by 0 bases and J by 3 bases, with 3 bases of the junction left unmatched. The CDR3 nucleotides are TGTGCCAGCAGCTTGGTAGCGGGAGGTAGCTACGAGCAGTACTTC. This encodes CASSLVAGGSYEQYF.

The chain links TRBV27 to TRBJ1-4; TRBD1 aligns across 9 bases. CDR3 length equals 14 residues. J gave up 8 bases and V 7 bases, and 8 bases lay outside the gene matches. Germline loops: CDR1 MNHEY, CDR2 SMNVEV (reference sequence). CDR3: CASTTDRGGEKLFF. The CDR3 bases are TGTGCCAGCACGACCGACAGGGGGGGAGAAAAACTGTTTTTT.

The CDR3 DNA reads TGTGCCAGCAGTTTGCGGGGGGAGACCCAGTACTTC. Protein: CASSLRGETQYF. V and J are TRBV28 and TRBJ2-5; 7 bases are shared with TRBD2. The length of the CDR3 is 12 residues. Losses at the gene ends were 3 bases for V and 5 bases for J; bases not matched to a gene: 0. Germline CDR1 reads MDHEN; CDR2 reads SYDVKM.